The T cell receptor (beta chain) under discussion was sequenced for a study of cytomegalovirus exposure and HLA in healthy donors. This clone came up once. As yet, its antigen is unknown. This CDR3 region has 14 residues. After removal of 3 bases from V and 4 bases from J, the junction contained 3 bases not matched to a gene. Germline V gene data show CDR1 as SGHTS and CDR2 as YDEGEE. General observations from the study: TCR beta sequences reportedly predicted most subjects' HLA-A and HLA-B alleles accurately.

The PCR employed 60 Vbeta primers together with 13 Jbeta primers. Repertoires were generated with immunoSEQ multiplex PCR, while TCRdb's copy carries only in-frame clones and drops some. The sample holds tens of thousands of clones, around three quarters seen once. This sequence originates from a male donor in good health and CMV-seropositive. Sequenced input: PBMCs. This chain connects TRBV5-8 to TRBJ1-1; 10 positions match TRBD1. The chain's CDR3 is CASSWGTGATEAFF. Here the CDR3 DNA reads TGTGCCAGCAGCTGGGGGACAGGGGCCACTGAAGCTTTCTTT.